This is a list of T cell receptor beta chains from one sample in a study of PD-1 blockade in classical Hodgkin lymphoma. Using immunoSEQ multiplex PCR, the repertoire was profiled, and TCRdb retains in-frame clones only, with some absent. The sample shows around 20,000 clones, approximately 70% of them seen only once. This sample comprised peripheral blood mononuclear cells (PBMCs), obtained at baseline. These receptors originate from a human donor with classical Hodgkin lymphoma. The CDR3 runs from the conserved cysteine through the conserved F or W. D genes are given only for firm matches. Part of the rows lack a size; the others show once, few, many or a class for expanded clones.

>TRBV28|-|TRBJ2-2|-
CASSPPVWFDTGELFF
TGTGCCAGCAGTCCGCCGGTGTGGTTCGACACCGGGGAGCTGTTTTTT
>TRBV11-2|-|TRBJ1-2|once
CASSPMGGWRGYTF
TGTGCCAGCAGCCCCATGGGAGGCTGGAGAGGCTACACCTTC
>TRBV4-3|TRBD2|TRBJ2-5|-
CASSQDGTSGGPPLGETQYF
TGCGCCAGCAGCCAAGATGGGACTAGCGGGGGGCCACCCTTGGGGGAGACCCAGTACTTC
>TRBV15|TRBD2|TRBJ2-3|few
CATSRGRSGGDNTDTQYF
TGTGCCACCAGCAGAGGGCGGAGCGGGGGGGATAACACAGATACGCAGTATTTT
>TRBV11-3|-|TRBJ2-3|-
CASSWGYGGGGTQYF
TGTGCCAGCAGCTGGGGATACGGGGGCGGGGGTACGCAGTATTTT
>TRBV5-1|TRBD2|TRBJ2-6|-
CASSWQIGERGSSGANVLTF
TGCGCCAGCAGCTGGCAGATTGGCGAGCGGGGCTCCTCTGGGGCCAACGTCCTGACTTTC
>TRBV5-1|TRBD1|TRBJ2-7|-
CASSLTGVPYEQYF
TGCGCCAGCAGCTTGACAGGGGTCCCCTACGAGCAGTACTTC
>TRBV10-3|TRBD1|TRBJ1-2|-
CAITPDDRESYGYTF
TGTGCCATCACCCCGGACGACAGGGAATCCTATGGCTACACCTTC
>TRBV5-4|-|TRBJ2-4|-
CASSHGWKGRSVKNIQYF
TGTGCCAGCAGTCATGGGTGGAAGGGTAGGTCGGTCAAAAACATTCAGTACTTC
>TRBV7-2|-|TRBJ2-7|-
CASSPQGTQDEQYF
TGTGCCAGCAGCCCGCAGGGTACCCAGGACGAGCAGTACTTC
>TRBV4-3|-|TRBJ2-3|-
CASSQDGLSTDTQYF
TGCGCCAGCAGCCAAGATGGTCTTAGCACAGATACGCAGTATTTT
>TRBV6-5|TRBD1|TRBJ2-7|-
CAAKLTGVPSGEQYF
TGTGCCGCCAAATTAACAGGGGTGCCGTCGGGGGAGCAGTACTTC
>TRBV6-5|TRBD1|TRBJ2-5|few
CASTRQGLGETQYF
TGTGCCAGCACCCGACAGGGCTTGGGGGAGACCCAGTACTTC
>TRBV4-2|TRBD2|TRBJ2-7|-
CASSQEGPSGLYYEQYF
TGTGCCAGCAGCCAAGAGGGGCCTAGCGGCCTTTACTACGAGCAGTACTTC
>TRBV7-8|-|TRBJ1-6|-
CASSYLSSYNSPLHF
TGTGCCAGCAGCTACCTGAGCTCCTATAATTCACCCCTCCACTTT
>TRBV12-5|-|TRBJ2-1|-
CASGENHEQFF
TGTGCTAGTGGGGAAAACCATGAGCAGTTCTTC
>TRBV19|TRBD1|TRBJ1-2|-
CASSPGQKPGYGYTF
TGTGCCAGTAGTCCGGGACAGAAACCGGGCTATGGCTACACCTTC
>TRBV19|TRBD2|TRBJ2-2|-
CASRRAGRVGTGELFF
TGTGCCAGTAGAAGGGCCGGGAGGGTTGGCACCGGGGAGCTGTTTTTT
>TRBV5-1|TRBD2|TRBJ2-3|-
CASSPRRAGGPADTQYF
TGCGCCAGCAGCCCACGACGAGCGGGGGGCCCGGCAGATACGCAGTATTTT
>TRBV28|-|TRBJ2-3|few
CASSFFVSSVQITDTQYF
TGTGCCAGCAGTTTTTTCGTGTCTAGCGTTCAGATCACAGATACGCAGTATTTT
>TRBV19|TRBD1|TRBJ1-5|-
CASSTNRDRGNQPQHF
TGTGCCAGTAGTACCAACCGGGACAGGGGTAATCAGCCCCAGCATTTT
>TRBV7-9|TRBD1|TRBJ1-3|few
CASSSGEGGPIYF
TGTGCCAGCAGCTCGGGTGAAGGGGGCCCCATATATTTT
>TRBV28|-|TRBJ1-6|-
CASSSLEGSAYNSPLHF
TGTGCCAGCAGTTCCCTGGAGGGTAGCGCCTATAATTCACCCCTCCACTTT
>TRBV19|-|TRBJ2-1|-
CASTTSGLGDEQFF
TGTGCCAGTACCACATCTGGGTTGGGGGATGAGCAGTTCTTC
>TRBV5-4|-|TRBJ1-1|-
CASSLGVGNTEAFF
TGTGCCAGCAGCTTGGGGGTGGGAAACACTGAAGCTTTCTTT
>TRBV18|-|TRBJ1-5|-
CASSPLRGGSNQPQHF
TGTGCCAGCTCACCGCTAAGGGGTGGCAGCAATCAGCCCCAGCATTTT
>TRBV6-1|TRBD1|TRBJ2-7|once
CASKGAGEQYF
TGTGCCAGCAAGGGGGCCGGCGAGCAGTACTTC
>TRBV2|-|TRBJ2-1|few
CASSAAAGGRGFF
TGTGCCAGCAGTGCTGCCGCTGGCGGGCGGGGGTTCTTC
>TRBV9|-|TRBJ1-2|-
CASSVTENLYGYTF
TGTGCCAGCAGCGTTACAGAGAACCTCTATGGCTACACCTTC
>TRBV5-1|-|TRBJ2-2|-
CASSWTTGAEHRGAVF
TGCGCCAGCAGCTGGACTACAGGGGCAGAGCACCGGGGAGCTGTTTTT
>TRBV7-6|TRBD2|TRBJ2-7|-
CASSLTTSGGTYEQYF
TGTGCCAGCAGCTTAACGACTAGCGGGGGGACCTACGAGCAGTACTTC
>TRBV19|TRBD2|TRBJ2-7|-
CASSIVQRGYYEQYF
TGTGCCAGTAGTATTGTCCAGCGGGGCTACTACGAGCAGTACTTC
>TRBV5-6|TRBD2|TRBJ2-7|-
CASSLDRGGYEQYF
TGTGCCAGCAGCTTGGACCGCGGGGGCTACGAGCAGTACTTC
>TRBV6-5|-|TRBJ2-1|-
CASSYGEGNEQFF
TGTGCCAGCAGTTACGGTGAAGGGAATGAGCAGTTCTTC
>TRBV11-2|-|TRBJ2-1|-
CASTVSGRLSYNEQFF
TGTGCCAGCACCGTTAGCGGACGTCTCTCCTACAATGAGCAGTTCTTC
>TRBV27|TRBD1|TRBJ1-6|-
CASSLSTGAGNSPLHF
TGTGCCAGCAGTTTATCGACAGGGGCTGGAAATTCACCCCTCCACTTT
>TRBV11-3|TRBD2|TRBJ2-2|-
CASSLTGTSNTGELFF
TGTGCCAGCAGCTTAACCGGGACTAGTAACACCGGGGAGCTGTTTTTT
>TRBV5-8|TRBD2|TRBJ2-3|-
CASSLGTREIDTQYF
TGTGCCAGCAGCTTGGGCACGCGGGAGATAGATACGCAGTATTTT
>TRBV6-1|-|TRBJ1-4|-
CASSEDAAPNEKLFF
TGTGCCAGCAGTGAAGACGCAGCGCCTAATGAAAAACTGTTTTTT
>TRBV7-9|-|TRBJ2-7|few
CASSFEWVAGEDEQYF
TGTGCCAGCAGCTTTGAGTGGGTTGCAGGGGAGGACGAGCAGTACTTC
>TRBV9|TRBD1|TRBJ2-2|few
CASSVRTGGDTGELFF
TGTGCCAGCAGCGTTAGGACAGGGGGCGACACCGGGGAGCTGTTTTTT
>TRBV30|-|TRBJ2-7|-
CAWSVGLIYEQYF
TGTGCCTGGAGTGTAGGGCTGATCTACGAGCAGTACTTC
>TRBV7-9|-|TRBJ1-2|few
CASSLGLSQGYGYTF
TGTGCCAGCAGCTTAGGATTATCGCAGGGCTATGGCTACACCTTC
>TRBV18|-|TRBJ2-2|-
CASSTSGTNTGELFF
TGTGCCAGCTCGACGAGCGGGACAAACACCGGGGAGCTGTTTTTT
>TRBV6-5|-|TRBJ1-6|-
CASSYQGRNSPLHF
TGTGCCAGCAGTTACCAGGGTCGTAATTCACCCCTCCACTTT
>TRBV28|-|TRBJ1-4|-
CASSLFHRPNEKLFF
TGTGCCAGCAGTTTATTTCACAGACCGAATGAAAAACTGTTTTTT
>TRBV11-2|-|TRBJ2-7|-
CASSFSTDSYEQYF
TGTGCCAGCAGCTTTTCTACAGACTCGTACGAGCAGTACTTC
>TRBV23-1|-|TRBJ1-5|few
CASSSAPDTTNQPQHF
TGCGCCAGCAGCTCCGCCCCCGACACAACTAATCAGCCCCAGCATTTT
>TRBV5-6|-|TRBJ2-7|-
CASSLRGNGVYEQYF
TGTGCCAGCAGCTTGAGGGGGAACGGTGTCTACGAGCAGTACTTC
>TRBV6-1|-|TRBJ2-4|-
CASMIGQATIQYF
TGTGCCAGCATGATCGGACAAGCAACCATTCAGTACTTC
>TRBV5-8|TRBD1|TRBJ2-5|-
CASSSGQFQETQYF
TGTGCCAGCAGCTCGGGACAGTTCCAAGAGACCCAGTACTTC
>TRBV7-2|-|TRBJ2-7|-
CASSLAIPGPRDEQYF
TGTGCCAGCAGCTTAGCGATACCGGGACCTAGGGACGAGCAGTACTTC
>TRBV18|-|TRBJ1-2|-
CASSPNDGSYGYTF
TGTGCCAGCTCACCAAATGACGGTAGCTATGGCTACACCTTC
>TRBV7-9|-|TRBJ1-6|few
CASSLVAYSPLHF
TGTGCCAGCAGCTTAGTGGCATATTCACCCCTCCACTTT
>TRBV18|-|TRBJ2-7|-
CASSPTKTYEQYF
TGTGCCAGCTCACCGACAAAAACCTACGAGCAGTACTTC
>TRBV28|-|TRBJ2-7|-
CASSLNRRYEQYF
TGTGCCAGCAGTTTAAACAGGCGCTACGAGCAGTACTTC
>TRBV6-6|TRBD2|TRBJ2-2|-
CASSAPGLEKAGELFF
TGTGCCAGCAGTGCCCCCGGACTAGAAAAGGCCGGGGAGCTGTTTTTT
>TRBV19|-|TRBJ1-5|-
CASSMLRADQPQHF
TGTGCCAGTAGTATGCTCAGGGCCGATCAGCCCCAGCATTTT
>TRBV28|TRBD2|TRBJ2-1|-
CASSPGPGLAGYEQFF
TGTGCCAGCAGCCCGGGCCCGGGACTAGCGGGCTATGAGCAGTTCTTC